Given below is one T cell receptor (beta chain) in context. A much larger clone differs from this one at a single base, so this may be a read error. The sample is drawn from a study of tumor-infiltrating lymphocytes in primary liver carcinoma. A primer in the constant region served to generate TCR beta cDNA from roughly 520 ng of total RNA. A slightly modified ARM-PCR protocol with three nested multiplex PCR rounds produced these TCR beta libraries. TRBV1-TRBV30 forward primers paired with a C-beta reverse primer were used in the first two PCR rounds, which ran approximately 10 cycles each. TCRdb analysed the multiplex PCR reads with MiXCR anew, one entry per CDR3 protein. The table has more than 100,000 distinct CDR3 sequences, around 70% seen once. Unsorted bulk tissue (roughly 17-34 mg) underwent RNA and DNA co-extraction. This CDR3 is 20 amino acids long.

This receptor was obtained from a woman aged 55-75 years with primary liver carcinoma and hepatitis B virus infection. The rearrangement joins TRBV21-1 to TRBJ2-3; TRBD2 is the table's D call and was not checked against the DNA. TRBV21-1 is flagged as a pseudogene. The sequenced sample consisted of tumor-adjacent normal liver tissue. The CDR3 bases are TGTGCCAGCAGCGAAGGCCTACTAGCGGGAGGTGTGAGTGGCACAGATACGCAGTATTTT. Its translation: CASSEGLLAGGVSGTDTQYF.